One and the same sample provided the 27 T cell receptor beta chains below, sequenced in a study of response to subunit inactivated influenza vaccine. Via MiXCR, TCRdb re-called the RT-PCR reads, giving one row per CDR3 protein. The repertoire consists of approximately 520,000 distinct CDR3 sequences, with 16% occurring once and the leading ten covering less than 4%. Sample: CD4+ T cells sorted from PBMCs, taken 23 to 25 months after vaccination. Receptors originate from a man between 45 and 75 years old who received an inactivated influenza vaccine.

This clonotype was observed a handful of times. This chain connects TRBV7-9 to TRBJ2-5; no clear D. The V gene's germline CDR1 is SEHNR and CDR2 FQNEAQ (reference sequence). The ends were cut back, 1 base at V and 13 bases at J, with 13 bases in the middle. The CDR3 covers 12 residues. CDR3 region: CASSLGSGSRYF. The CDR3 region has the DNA TGTGCCAGCAGCTTAGGCTCCGGGTCCCGGTACTTC.

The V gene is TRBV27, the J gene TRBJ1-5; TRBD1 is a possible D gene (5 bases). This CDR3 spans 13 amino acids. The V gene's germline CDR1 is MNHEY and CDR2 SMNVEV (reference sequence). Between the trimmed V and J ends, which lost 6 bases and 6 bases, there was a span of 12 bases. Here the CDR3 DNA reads TGTGCCAGCAGGGTATCGGGGGGTCAGCCCCAGCATTTT. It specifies CASRVSGGQPQHF.

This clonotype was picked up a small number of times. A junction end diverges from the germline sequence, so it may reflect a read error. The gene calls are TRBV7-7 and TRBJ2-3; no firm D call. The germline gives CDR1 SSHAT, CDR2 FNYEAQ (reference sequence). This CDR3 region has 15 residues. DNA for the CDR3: TGTGCTAGCAGCGATGGCCTATCCGACACAGATACGCAGTATTTT. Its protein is CASSDGLSDTDTQYF.

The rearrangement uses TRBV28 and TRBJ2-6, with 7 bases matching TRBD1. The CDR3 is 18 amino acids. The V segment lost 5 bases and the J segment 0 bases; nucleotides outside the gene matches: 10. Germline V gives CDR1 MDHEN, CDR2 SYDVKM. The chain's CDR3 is CASSPGTVLLSGANVLTF. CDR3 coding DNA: TGTGCCAGCAGTCCCGGGACAGTCCTTCTCTCTGGGGCCAACGTCCTGACTTTC.

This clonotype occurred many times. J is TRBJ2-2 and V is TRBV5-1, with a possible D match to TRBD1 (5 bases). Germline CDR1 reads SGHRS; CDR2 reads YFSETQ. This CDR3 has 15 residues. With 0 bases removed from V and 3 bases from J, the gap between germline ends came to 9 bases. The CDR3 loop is CASSLEGSYTGELFF. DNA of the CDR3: TGCGCCAGCAGCTTGGAGGGGTCGTACACCGGGGAGCTGTTTTTT.

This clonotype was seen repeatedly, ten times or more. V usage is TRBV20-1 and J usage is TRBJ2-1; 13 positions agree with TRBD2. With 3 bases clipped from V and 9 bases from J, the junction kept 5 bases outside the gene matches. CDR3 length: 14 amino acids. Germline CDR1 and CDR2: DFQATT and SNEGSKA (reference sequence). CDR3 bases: TGCAGTGCTAGGGGACTAGCGGGATCGTCTGAGCAGTTCTTC. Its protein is CSARGLAGSSEQFF.

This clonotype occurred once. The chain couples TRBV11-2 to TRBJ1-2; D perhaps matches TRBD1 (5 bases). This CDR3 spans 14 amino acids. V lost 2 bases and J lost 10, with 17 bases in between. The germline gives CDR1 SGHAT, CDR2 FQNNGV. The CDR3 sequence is CASSLYQGSGVYTF. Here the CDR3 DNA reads TGTGCCAGCAGCTTATATCAGGGATCAGGAGTCTACACCTTC.

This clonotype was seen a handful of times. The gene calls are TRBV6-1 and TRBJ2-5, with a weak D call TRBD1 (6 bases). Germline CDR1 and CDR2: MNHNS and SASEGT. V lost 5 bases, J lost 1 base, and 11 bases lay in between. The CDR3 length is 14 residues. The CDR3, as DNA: TGTGCCAGCAGTAGAAACAGGGTCCAAGAGACCCAGTACTTC. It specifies CASSRNRVQETQYF.

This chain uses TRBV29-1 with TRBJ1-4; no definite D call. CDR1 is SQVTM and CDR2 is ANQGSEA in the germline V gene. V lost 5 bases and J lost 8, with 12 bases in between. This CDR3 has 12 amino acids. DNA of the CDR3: TGCAGCGTTCGTCAGGTTGGCGAAAAACTGTTTTTT. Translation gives CSVRQVGEKLFF.

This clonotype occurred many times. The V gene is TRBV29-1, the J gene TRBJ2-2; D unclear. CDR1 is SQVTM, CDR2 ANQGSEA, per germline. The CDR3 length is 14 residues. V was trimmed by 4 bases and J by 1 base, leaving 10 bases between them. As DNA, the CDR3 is TGCAGCGTTGCGGACCATTTGAACACCGGGGAGCTGTTTTTT. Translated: CSVADHLNTGELFF.

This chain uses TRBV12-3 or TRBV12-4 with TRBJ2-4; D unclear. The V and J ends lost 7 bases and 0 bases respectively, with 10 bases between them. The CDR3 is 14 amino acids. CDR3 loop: CASMRAIAKNIQYF. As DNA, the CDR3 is TGTGCCAGCATGCGAGCGATAGCCAAAAACATTCAGTACTTC.

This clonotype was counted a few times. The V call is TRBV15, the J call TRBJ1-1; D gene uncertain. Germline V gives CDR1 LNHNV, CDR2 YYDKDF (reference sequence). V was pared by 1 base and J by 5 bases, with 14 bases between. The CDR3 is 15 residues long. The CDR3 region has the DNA TGTGCCACCAGCAGAGTTCGCGGCATGGGAACTGAAGCTTTCTTT. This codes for CATSRVRGMGTEAFF.

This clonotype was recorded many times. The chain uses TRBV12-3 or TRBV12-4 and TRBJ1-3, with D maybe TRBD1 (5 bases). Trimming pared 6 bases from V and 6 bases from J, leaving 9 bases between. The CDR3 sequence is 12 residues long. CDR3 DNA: TGTGCCAGCAGCCTAGGGGAAAACACCATATATTTT. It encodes CASSLGENTIYF.

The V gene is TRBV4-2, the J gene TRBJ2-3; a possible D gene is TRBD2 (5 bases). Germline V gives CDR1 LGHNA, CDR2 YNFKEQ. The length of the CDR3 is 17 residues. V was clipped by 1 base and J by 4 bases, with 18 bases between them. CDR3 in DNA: TGTGCCAGCAGCCAAGGGCTTGTAGCGTTTGACGCAGATACGCAGTATTTT. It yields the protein CASSQGLVAFDADTQYF.

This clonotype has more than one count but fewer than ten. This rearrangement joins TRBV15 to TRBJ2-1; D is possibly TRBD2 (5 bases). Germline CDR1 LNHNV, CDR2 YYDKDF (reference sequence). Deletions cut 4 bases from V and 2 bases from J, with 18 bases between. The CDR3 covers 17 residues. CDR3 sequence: CATSTRRRRPTYNEQFF. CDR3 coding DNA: TGTGCCACCAGCACTCGGAGACGGAGGCCGACCTACAATGAGCAGTTCTTC.

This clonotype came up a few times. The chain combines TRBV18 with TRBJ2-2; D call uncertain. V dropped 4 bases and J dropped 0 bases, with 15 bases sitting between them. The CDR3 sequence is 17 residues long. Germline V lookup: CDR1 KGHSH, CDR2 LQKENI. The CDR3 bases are TGTGCCAGCTCACAACCACGAGGTGGGACGAACACCGGGGAGCTGTTTTTT. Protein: CASSQPRGGTNTGELFF.

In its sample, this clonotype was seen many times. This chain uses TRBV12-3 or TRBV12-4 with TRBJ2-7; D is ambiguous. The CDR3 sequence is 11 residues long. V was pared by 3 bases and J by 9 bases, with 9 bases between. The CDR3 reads CASSFHAGQYF. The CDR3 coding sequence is TGTGCCAGCAGTTTTCATGCAGGGCAGTACTTC.

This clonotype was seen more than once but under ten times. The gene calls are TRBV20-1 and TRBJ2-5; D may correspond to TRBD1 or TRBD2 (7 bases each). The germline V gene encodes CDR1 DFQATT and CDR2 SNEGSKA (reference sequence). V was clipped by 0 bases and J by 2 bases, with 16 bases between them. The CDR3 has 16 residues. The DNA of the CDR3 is TGCAGTGCTAGAGATCAGGGGGGGCCGCGGCAAGAGACCCAGTACTTC. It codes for CSARDQGGPRQETQYF.

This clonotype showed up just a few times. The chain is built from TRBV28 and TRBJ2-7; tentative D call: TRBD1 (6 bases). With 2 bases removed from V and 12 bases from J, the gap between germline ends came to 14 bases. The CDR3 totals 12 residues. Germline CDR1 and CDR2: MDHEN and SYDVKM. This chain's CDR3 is CASSLLGQIMYF. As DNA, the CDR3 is TGTGCCAGCAGTTTACTAGGACAGATTATGTACTTC.

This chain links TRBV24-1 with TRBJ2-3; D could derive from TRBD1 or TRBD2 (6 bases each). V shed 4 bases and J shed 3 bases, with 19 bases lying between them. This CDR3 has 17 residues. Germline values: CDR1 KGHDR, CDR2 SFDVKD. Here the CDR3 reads CATSEPYGGRGTDTQYF. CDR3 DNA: TGTGCCACCAGTGAACCTTATGGGGGGCGAGGGACAGATACGCAGTATTTT.

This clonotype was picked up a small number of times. CDR3 coding DNA: TGTGCCAGCCGGGGACAGGGGGCGCATGAAAAACTGTTTTTT. Protein product: CASRGQGAHEKLFF. The chain uses TRBV28 and TRBJ1-4; 12 bases are shared with TRBD1. Germline CDR1 MDHEN, CDR2 SYDVKM. The V segment lost 8 bases and the J segment 6 bases; nucleotides outside the gene matches: 4. There are 14 residues in the CDR3.

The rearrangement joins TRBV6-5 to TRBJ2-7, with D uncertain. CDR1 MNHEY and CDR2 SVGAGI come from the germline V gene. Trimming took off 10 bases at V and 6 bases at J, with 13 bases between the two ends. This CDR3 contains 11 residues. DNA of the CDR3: TGTGCCACCCGACTCGTCTCCGAGCAGTACTTC. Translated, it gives CATRLVSEQYF.

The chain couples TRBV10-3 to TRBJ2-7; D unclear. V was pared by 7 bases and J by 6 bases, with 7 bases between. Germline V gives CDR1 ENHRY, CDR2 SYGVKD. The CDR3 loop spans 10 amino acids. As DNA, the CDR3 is TGTGCCATCACCCTTAGCGAGCAGTACTTC. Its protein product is CAITLSEQYF.

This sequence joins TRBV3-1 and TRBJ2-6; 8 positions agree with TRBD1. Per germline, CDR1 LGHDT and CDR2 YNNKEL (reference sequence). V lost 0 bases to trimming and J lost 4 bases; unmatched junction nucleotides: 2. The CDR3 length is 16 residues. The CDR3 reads CASSQETGVGANVLTF. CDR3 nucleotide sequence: TGTGCCAGCAGCCAAGAGACAGGGGTAGGGGCCAACGTCCTGACTTTC.

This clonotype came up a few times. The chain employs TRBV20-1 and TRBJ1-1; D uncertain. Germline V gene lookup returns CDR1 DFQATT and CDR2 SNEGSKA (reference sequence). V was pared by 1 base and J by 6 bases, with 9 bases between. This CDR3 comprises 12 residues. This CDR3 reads CSARVWRSEAFF. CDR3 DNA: TGCAGTGCTAGAGTGTGGAGATCTGAAGCTTTCTTT.

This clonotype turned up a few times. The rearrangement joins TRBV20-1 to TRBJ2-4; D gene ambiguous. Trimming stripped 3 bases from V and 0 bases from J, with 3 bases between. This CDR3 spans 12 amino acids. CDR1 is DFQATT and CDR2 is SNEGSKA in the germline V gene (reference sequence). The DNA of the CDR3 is TGCAGTGCTAGCCTAGCCAAAAACATTCAGTACTTC. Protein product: CSASLAKNIQYF.

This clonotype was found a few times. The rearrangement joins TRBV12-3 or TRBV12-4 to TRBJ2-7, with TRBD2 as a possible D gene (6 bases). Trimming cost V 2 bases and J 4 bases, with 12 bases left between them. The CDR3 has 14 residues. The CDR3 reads CASSLMGGMYEQYF. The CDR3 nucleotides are TGTGCCAGCAGTTTAATGGGAGGAATGTACGAGCAGTACTTC.